The 16 T cell receptor beta chains given below trace back to one sample, sequenced in a study of beta chain features in type 1 diabetes. General observations from the study: TCRB CDR3 length was moderately but significantly reduced in all four CD4+ subsets of Type 1 diabetes patients.

Antigens for these TCRs are unknown. Investigators reverse transcribed all isolated RNA, so they sequenced expressed TCRB transcripts. Some clones are missing from TCRdb's copy, which holds only in-frame ones; the method was immunoSEQ multiplex PCR. Here the sample spans about 190,000 clones, less than 9.5% being singletons. The specimen sequenced was central memory CD4+ T cells from blood. The receptor source for this set is a woman aged 40 to 50 with type 1 diabetes.

With regard to this clone: Within the sample, other DNA sequences also encode this same CDR3. The chain is built from TRBV5-1 and TRBJ1-2, with D perhaps TRBD1 (6 bases). Germline V gene lookup returns CDR1 SGHRS and CDR2 YFSETQ. V was trimmed by 4 bases and J by 5 bases, leaving 12 bases between them. The CDR3 extends over 13 amino acids. The CDR3 coding sequence is TGCGCCAGCAGCGCAGGGGAGCGGTATGGCTACACCTTC. It codes for CASSAGERYGYTF.

This clone has only a few counts. The J gene is TRBJ2-1, the V gene TRBV11-2, with 8 bases that match TRBD2. Germline V lookup: CDR1 SGHAT, CDR2 FQNNGV. The J segment lost 12 bases and the V segment lost 5 bases, leaving 9 bases of the junction unmatched. The CDR3 extends over 13 amino acids. Here the CDR3 reads CASSVLLAGRQFF. CDR3 bases: TGTGCCAGCAGCGTCCTTCTAGCGGGTCGGCAGTTCTTC.

This clone was found a few times. The chain combines TRBV4-1 with TRBJ2-5, with TRBD2 matching over 7 bases. Trimming at V came to 1 base and at J to 5 bases, leaving 4 bases not matched to a gene. This CDR3 contains 14 residues. CDR1 MGHRA and CDR2 YSYEKL come from the germline V gene. Here the CDR3 reads CASSQVGGQETQYF. The CDR3 DNA reads as TGCGCCAGCAGCCAAGTGGGAGGGCAGGAGACCCAGTACTTC.

V usage is TRBV7-9 and J usage is TRBJ1-6, with D maybe TRBD1 (5 bases). In germline, CDR1 is SEHNR, CDR2 FQNEAQ (reference sequence). Trimming cost V 1 base and J 10 bases, with 14 bases left between them. The CDR3 runs to 15 residues. DNA of the CDR3: TGTGCCAGCAGCTTAGGGACGGGGGTCATATCACCCCTCCACTTT. Its protein product is CASSLGTGVISPLHF.

There are a few counts of this clone. The sample has other DNA sequences that encode this CDR3 too. The CDR3: CASSQETASSYEQYF. CDR3 in DNA: TGCGCCAGCAGCCAAGAGACTGCTAGCTCCTACGAGCAGTACTTC. The V gene is TRBV4-1, the J gene TRBJ2-7; unclear D gene. CDR3 length: 15 amino acids. Germline V gene sequence: CDR1 MGHRA, CDR2 YSYEKL. Trimming shortened V by 0 bases and J by 0 bases, and 9 bases separated the two germline ends.

This clone has just one count. The genes are TRBV28 and TRBJ1-2; D is unresolved. Germline V gene sequence: CDR1 MDHEN, CDR2 SYDVKM. CDR3 length equals 12 residues. Trimming removed 5 bases from V and 4 bases from J, with 8 bases in between. The CDR3 sequence: CASSRESYGYTF. The CDR3 DNA reads as TGTGCCAGCAGTCGGGAAAGCTATGGCTACACCTTC.

This clone was observed a handful of times. The genes are TRBV9 and TRBJ2-7, with 7 bases matching TRBD2. With V trimmed by 0 bases and J by 2 bases, 8 bases remained unmatched. The length of the CDR3 is 16 residues. Germline lookup yields CDR1 SGDLS and CDR2 YYNGEE. CDR3 in DNA: TGTGCCAGCAGCGTAGCTAGCACTAGCGCAACCTACGAGCAGTACTTC. Its translation: CASSVASTSATYEQYF.

J is TRBJ2-1 and V is TRBV6-5, with 10 positions matching TRBD2. V lost 6 bases to trimming and J lost 6 bases; unmatched junction nucleotides: 8. The CDR3 totals 15 residues. Germline-derived CDR1 and CDR2 are MNHEY and SVGAGI. The CDR3 protein is CASSTSGVASNEQFF. The DNA for the CDR3 is TGTGCCAGCAGCACTAGCGGGGTTGCCAGCAATGAGCAGTTCTTC.

V is TRBV18 and J is TRBJ1-1; TRBD1 matches 7 bases. V lost 3 bases, J lost 7 bases, and 11 bases stayed unmatched. Per germline, CDR1 KGHSH and CDR2 LQKENI. This CDR3 comprises 15 residues. The DNA for the CDR3 is TGTGCCAGCTCACCCGTGGAGACAGGGCTGGGTGAAGCTTTCTTT. It is translated as CASSPVETGLGEAFF.

This clone was seen more than once but under ten times. The gene calls are TRBV30 and TRBJ1-1; 8 bases fit TRBD1. Germline values: CDR1 GTSNPN, CDR2 SVGIG (reference sequence). CDR3 length equals 11 residues. CDR3 sequence: CASTGATEAFF. The CDR3 DNA reads TGTGCTTCGACAGGGGCGACTGAAGCTTTCTTT.

This clone showed up just a few times. The chain carries TRBV7-2 and TRBJ2-4; D gene uncertain. Germline CDR1 SGHTA, CDR2 FQGNSA. The germline V and J ends were trimmed by 5 bases and 7 bases, with 15 bases remaining between them. The CDR3 loop spans 14 amino acids. The CDR3 coding sequence is TGTGCCAGCAGCCCCGGAGTGGCCGAGAACATTCAGTACTTC. The encoded protein is CASSPGVAENIQYF.

The chain joins TRBV7-2 to TRBJ2-1; TRBD2 aligns across 10 bases. The CDR3 contains 15 residues. Germline CDR1 and CDR2: SGHTA and FQGNSA. V shed 1 base, J shed 9 bases, and the junction held 6 bases outside the gene matches. The CDR3 protein is CASSLVAGGRGEQFF. Written as DNA, the CDR3 is TGTGCCAGCAGCTTAGTAGCGGGGGGTCGAGGTGAGCAGTTCTTC.

The chain couples TRBV10-3 to TRBJ1-5; TRBD1 matches at 8 bases. Germline CDR1 reads ENHRY; CDR2 reads SYGVKD. There are 15 residues in the CDR3. With V trimmed by 3 bases and J by 1 base, 2 bases remained unmatched. The CDR3 sequence is CAISDGDRSNQPQHF. CDR3 DNA: TGTGCCATCAGTGATGGGGACAGGAGCAATCAGCCCCAGCATTTT.

For this clone: At one end, the junction sequence differs from germline, possibly due to a read error. Other DNA sequences of this sample code for an identical CDR3. CDR3 sequence: CASSEETQYF. DNA of the CDR3: TGTGCCAGCAGTGAGGAGACTCAGTACTTC. This chain links TRBV2 with TRBJ2-5; no clear D. Germline values: CDR1 SNHLY, CDR2 FYNNEI. CDR3 length: 10 residues.

This clone appeared a few times. V is TRBV6-5 and J is TRBJ2-1; 7 nucleotides align to TRBD1. Per germline, CDR1 MNHEY and CDR2 SVGAGI. This CDR3 has 13 amino acids. Trimming at V came to 6 bases and at J to 9 bases, leaving 8 bases not matched to a gene. CDR3 in amino acids: CASRIPPGGEQFF. CDR3 DNA sequence: TGTGCCAGCAGGATTCCCCCAGGGGGTGAGCAGTTCTTC.

A few counts support this clone. The rearrangement joins TRBV19 to TRBJ1-2; D is unclear. The germline V gene encodes CDR1 LNHDA and CDR2 SQIVND (reference sequence). V lost 6 bases and J lost 8, with 19 bases in between. This CDR3 comprises 14 residues. This CDR3 is CASSAQSAIYGYTF. As DNA, the CDR3 is TGTGCCAGTAGCGCACAGAGTGCTATTTACGGCTACACCTTC. Together with reference TRBV19 and TRBJ1-2, the CDR3 gives the full variable domain: DGGITQSPKYLFRKEGQNVTLSCEQNLNHDAMYWYRQDPGQGLRLIYYSQIVNDFQKGDIAEGYSVSREKKESFPLTVTSAQKNPTAFYLCASSAQSAIYGYTFGSGTRLTVV.